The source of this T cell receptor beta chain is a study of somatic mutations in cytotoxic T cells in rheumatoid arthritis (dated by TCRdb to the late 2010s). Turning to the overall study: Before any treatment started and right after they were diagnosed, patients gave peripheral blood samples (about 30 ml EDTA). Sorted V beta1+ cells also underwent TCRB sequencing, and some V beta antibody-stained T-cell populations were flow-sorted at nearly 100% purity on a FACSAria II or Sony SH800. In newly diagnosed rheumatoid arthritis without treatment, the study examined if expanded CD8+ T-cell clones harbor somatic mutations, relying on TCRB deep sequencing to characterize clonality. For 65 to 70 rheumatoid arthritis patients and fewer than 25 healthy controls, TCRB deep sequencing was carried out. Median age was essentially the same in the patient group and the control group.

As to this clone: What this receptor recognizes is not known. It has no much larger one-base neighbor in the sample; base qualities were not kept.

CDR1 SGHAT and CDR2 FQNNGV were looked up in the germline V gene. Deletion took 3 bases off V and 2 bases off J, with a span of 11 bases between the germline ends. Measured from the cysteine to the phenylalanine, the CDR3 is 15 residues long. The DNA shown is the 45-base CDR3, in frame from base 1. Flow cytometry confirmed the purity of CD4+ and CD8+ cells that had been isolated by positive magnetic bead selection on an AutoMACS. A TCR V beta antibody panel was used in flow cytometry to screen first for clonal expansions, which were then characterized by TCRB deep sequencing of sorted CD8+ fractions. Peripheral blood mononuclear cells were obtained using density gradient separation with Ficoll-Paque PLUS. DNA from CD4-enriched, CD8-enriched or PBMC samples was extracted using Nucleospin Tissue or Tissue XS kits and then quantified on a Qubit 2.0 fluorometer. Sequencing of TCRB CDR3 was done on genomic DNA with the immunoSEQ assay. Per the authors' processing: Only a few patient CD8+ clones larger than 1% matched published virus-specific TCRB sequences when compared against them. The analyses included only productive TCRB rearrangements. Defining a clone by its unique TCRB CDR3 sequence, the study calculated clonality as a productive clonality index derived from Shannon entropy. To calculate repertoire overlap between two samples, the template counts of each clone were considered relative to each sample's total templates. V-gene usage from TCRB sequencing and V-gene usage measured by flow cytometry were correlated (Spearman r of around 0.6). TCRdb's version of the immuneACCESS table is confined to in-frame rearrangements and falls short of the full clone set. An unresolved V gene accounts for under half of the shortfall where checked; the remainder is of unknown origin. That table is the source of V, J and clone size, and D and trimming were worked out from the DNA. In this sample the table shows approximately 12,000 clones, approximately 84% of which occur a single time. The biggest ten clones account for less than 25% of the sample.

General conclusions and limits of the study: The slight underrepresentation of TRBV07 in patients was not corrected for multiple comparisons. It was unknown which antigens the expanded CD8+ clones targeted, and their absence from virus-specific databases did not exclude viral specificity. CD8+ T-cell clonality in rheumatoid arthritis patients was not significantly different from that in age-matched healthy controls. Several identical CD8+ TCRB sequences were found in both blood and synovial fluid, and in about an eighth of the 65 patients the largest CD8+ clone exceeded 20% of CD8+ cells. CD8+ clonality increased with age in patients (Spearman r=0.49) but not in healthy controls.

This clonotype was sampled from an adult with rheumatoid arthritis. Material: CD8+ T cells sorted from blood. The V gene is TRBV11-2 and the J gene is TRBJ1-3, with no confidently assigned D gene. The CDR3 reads CASSFAGLAGNTIYF. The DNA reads TGTGCCAGCAGCTTCGCAGGTCTCGCTGGAAACACCATATATTTT.